This T cell receptor beta chain was observed in a study of blood T cell repertoires in COVID-19. Authors' processing steps: It was from reference gene primer amplification that nucleated cell counts were estimated. Using immunoSEQ multiplex PCR, the repertoire was profiled, and TCRdb retains in-frame clones only, with some absent. V, J and clone size derive from that table, while D and trimming were established from the DNA sequence. Of tens of thousands of clones listed, 80% are singletons. The receptor comes from a man aged 65-85 years who had recovered from COVID-19. Sequenced: peripheral blood.

The CDR3 loop is CAWNGRGYEQYF. In DNA, the CDR3 is TGTGCCTGGAATGGGCGGGGCTACGAGCAGTACTTC. This chain joins TRBV30 and TRBJ2-7, with a weak D call TRBD2 (6 bases). Germline loops: CDR1 GTSNPN, CDR2 SVGIG (reference sequence). V gave up 4 bases and J gave up 3 bases, with 10 bases separating them. The CDR3 consists of 12 residues.